This TCR beta chain was retrieved from a study of blood T cell repertoires in COVID-19 (TCRdb year 2020). Study-level background: Samples covering the acute and convalescent phases of COVID-19 were provided by collaborators in the United States, Italy and Spain. The material from the prospective study consisted of cDNA or gDNA derived from T cells, B-cell-depleted T cells, or PBMCs. The dataset comprised deeply sampled blood TCRbeta repertoires from subjects exposed to, actively infected with, or recovered from COVID-19. A freely available public database, intended as a resource for researchers studying the immune response to SARS-CoV-2, is where the repertoires were released. Samples were obtained from the ongoing ImmuneRACE study (first 160 participants) and from about 1,300 subjects provided by 6 global collaborators. A de-identified subject ID, COVID-19 status, age in years and sex were almost always included in the sample metadata. Where available, HLA class I and class II types were taken from metadata supplied by the sample provider and were not determined by assay-based typing. Results and caveats for the whole study, not just this receptor: How much clinical and demographic metadata was included differed by source and by participant, and the metadata was provided uncurated.

From cysteine to phenylalanine, the CDR3 is 12 amino acids long. CDR3 DNA only is kept here, 36 bases in frame from base 1. Trimming removed 3 bases from V and 7 bases from J, leaving 10 bases between the germline ends. For CDR1 and CDR2, the germline V gene lists SGHDT and YYEEEE. TCRbeta CDR3 regions were amplified from genomic DNA by means of the immunoSEQ Assay, a bias-controlled multiplex PCR. In the original analysis: The number of nucleated cells in each sample was estimated from the amplification of reference gene primers within the assay. To quantify the absolute abundance of each unique TCRbeta CDR3 rearrangement, sequence reads were collapsed and filtered. For each sample, productive Simpson clonality was calculated as the square root of Simpson's diversity index over productive rearrangements. TCRdb stores this immuneACCESS table with in-frame sequences only. Part of the clones is absent; in the studies checked, under half of the shortfall reflects unresolved V genes, and no reason is known for the rest. The V and J calls and the clone size are those of that table, but D and trimming were determined from the DNA. Present in this sample are around 88,000 clones, roughly 80% of which were seen just once. About 8.1% of the sample goes to the ten largest clones.

Samples from volunteer blood donors who had recovered from COVID-19 were contributed by a second Seattle source. Whole blood was collected in K2EDTA tubes by collaborating institutions according to the institutions' own protocols. For TCRbeta analysis, collaborators shipped samples in one of three forms: frozen whole blood, isolated PBMCs, or DNA extracted from either of those sample types. About this clone: Its binding antigen is unknown. One base away there is no much larger clone; base qualities are not given.

The clonotype comes from a man aged 50-59 years who had recovered from COVID-19. The sequence joins TRBV5-6 to TRBJ1-1, with a tentative D gene TRBD1 over 5 matching bases. The specimen sequenced was peripheral blood. The nucleotides read TGTGCCAGCAGCTGGCGGGGGAATGAAGCTTTCTTT. Translated, it gives CASSWRGNEAFF.